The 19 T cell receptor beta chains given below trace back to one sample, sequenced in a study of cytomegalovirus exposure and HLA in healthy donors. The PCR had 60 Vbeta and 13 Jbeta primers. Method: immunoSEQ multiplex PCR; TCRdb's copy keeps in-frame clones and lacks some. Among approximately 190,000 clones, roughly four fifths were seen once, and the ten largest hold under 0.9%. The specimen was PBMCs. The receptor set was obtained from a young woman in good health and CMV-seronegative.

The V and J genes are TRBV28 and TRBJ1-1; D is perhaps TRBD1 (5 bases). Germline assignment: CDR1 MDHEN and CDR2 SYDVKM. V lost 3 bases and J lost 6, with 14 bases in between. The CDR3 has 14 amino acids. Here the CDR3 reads CASSFPGGAAEAFF. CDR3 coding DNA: TGTGCCAGCAGTTTCCCGGGAGGGGCGGCTGAAGCTTTCTTT.

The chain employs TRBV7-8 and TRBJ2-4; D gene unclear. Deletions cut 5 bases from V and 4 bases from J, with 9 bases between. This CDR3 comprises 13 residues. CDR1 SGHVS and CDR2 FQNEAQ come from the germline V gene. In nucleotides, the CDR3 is TGTGCCAGCAGCATGATGGAGAAAAACATTCAGTACTTC. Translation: CASSMMEKNIQYF.

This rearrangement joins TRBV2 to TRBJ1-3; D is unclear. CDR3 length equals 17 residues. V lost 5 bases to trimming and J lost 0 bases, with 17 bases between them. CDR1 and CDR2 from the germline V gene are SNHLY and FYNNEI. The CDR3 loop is CASSSGLRLNSGNTIYF. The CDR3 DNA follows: TGTGCCAGCAGTTCAGGTTTACGATTAAACTCTGGAAACACCATATATTTT.

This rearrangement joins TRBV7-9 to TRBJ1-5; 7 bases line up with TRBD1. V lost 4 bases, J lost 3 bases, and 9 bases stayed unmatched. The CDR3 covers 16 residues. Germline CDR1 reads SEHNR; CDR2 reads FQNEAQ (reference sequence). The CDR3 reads CASSYSDRVINQPQHF. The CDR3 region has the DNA TGTGCCAGCAGCTATAGCGACAGGGTCATCAATCAGCCCCAGCATTTT.

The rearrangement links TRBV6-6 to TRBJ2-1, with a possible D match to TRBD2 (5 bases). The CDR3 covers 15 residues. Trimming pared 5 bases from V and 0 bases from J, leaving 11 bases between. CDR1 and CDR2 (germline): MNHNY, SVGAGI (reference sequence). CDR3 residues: CASSPDYSSYNEQFF. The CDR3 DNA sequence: TGTGCCAGCAGTCCCGACTACTCCTCCTACAATGAGCAGTTCTTC.

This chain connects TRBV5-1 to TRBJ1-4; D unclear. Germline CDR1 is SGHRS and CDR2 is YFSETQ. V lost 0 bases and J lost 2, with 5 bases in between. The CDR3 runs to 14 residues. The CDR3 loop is CASSLDSTNEKLFF. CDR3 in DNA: TGCGCCAGCAGCTTGGACAGCACTAATGAAAAACTGTTTTTT.

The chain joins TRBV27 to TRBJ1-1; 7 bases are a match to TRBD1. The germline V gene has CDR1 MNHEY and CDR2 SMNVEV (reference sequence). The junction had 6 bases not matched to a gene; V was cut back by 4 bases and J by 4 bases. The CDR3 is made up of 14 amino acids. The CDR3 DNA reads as TGTGCCAGCAGTTGGGGGACAGTCGGCACTGAAGCTTTCTTT. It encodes CASSWGTVGTEAFF.

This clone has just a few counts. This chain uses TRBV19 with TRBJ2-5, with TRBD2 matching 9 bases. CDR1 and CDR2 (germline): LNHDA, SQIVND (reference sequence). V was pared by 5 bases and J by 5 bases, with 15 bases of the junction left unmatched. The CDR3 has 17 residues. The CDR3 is CASSSASGRLGRETQYF. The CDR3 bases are TGTGCCAGTAGTTCTGCGAGCGGGAGGTTAGGCCGGGAGACCCAGTACTTC.

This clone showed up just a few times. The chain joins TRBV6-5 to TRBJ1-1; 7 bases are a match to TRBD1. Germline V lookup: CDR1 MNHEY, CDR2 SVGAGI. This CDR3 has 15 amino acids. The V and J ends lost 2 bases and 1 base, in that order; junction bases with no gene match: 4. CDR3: CASSYSGTANTEAFF. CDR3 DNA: TGTGCCAGCAGTTACAGTGGGACAGCGAACACTGAAGCTTTCTTT.

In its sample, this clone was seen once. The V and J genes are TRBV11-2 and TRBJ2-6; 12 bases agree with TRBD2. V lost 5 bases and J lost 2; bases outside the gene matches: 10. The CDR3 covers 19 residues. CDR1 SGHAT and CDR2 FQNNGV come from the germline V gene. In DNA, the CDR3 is TGTGCCAGCAGCCCTCCCGCTAGCGGGGGGGCCCCTGGGGCCAACGTCCTGACTTTC. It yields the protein CASSPPASGGAPGANVLTF.

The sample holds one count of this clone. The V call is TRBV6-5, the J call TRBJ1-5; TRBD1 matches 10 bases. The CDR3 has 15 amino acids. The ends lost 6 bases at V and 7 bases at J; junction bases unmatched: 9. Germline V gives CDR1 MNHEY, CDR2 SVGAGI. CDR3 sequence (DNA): TGTGCCAGCAGAACCGGGACAGGGGTTGAGCAGCCCCAGCATTTT. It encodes CASRTGTGVEQPQHF.

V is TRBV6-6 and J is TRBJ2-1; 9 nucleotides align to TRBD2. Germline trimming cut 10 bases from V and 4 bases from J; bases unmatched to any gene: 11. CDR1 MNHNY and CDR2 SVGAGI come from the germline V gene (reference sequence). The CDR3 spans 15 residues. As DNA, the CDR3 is TGTGCCACCTCCCAGGGAGCGGGAGGATACAATGAGCAGTTCTTC. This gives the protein CATSQGAGGYNEQFF.

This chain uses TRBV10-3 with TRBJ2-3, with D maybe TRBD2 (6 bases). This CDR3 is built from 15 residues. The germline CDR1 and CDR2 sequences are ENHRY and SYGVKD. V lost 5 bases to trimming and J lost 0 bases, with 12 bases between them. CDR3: CAISFTSLSTDTQYF. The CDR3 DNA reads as TGTGCCATCAGTTTTACTAGCCTTAGCACAGATACGCAGTATTTT.

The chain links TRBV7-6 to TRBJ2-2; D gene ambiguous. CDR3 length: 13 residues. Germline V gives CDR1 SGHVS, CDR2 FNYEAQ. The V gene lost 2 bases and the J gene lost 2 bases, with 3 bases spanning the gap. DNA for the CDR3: TGTGCCAGCAGCTTACGTAACACCGGGGAGCTGTTTTTT. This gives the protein CASSLRNTGELFF.

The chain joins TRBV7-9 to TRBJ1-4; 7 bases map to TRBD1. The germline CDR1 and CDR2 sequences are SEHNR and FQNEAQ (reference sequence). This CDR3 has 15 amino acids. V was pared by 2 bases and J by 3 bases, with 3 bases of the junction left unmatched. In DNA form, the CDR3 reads TGTGCCAGCAGCTTATCAAGGGGGCCTAATGAAAAACTGTTTTTT. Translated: CASSLSRGPNEKLFF.

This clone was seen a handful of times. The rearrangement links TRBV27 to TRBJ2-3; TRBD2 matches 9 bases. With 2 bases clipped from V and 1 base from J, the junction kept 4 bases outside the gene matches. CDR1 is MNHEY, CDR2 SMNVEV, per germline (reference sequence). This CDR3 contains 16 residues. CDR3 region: CASSLIAGVGTDTQYF. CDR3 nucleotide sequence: TGTGCCAGCAGTTTAATAGCGGGAGTGGGCACAGATACGCAGTATTTT.

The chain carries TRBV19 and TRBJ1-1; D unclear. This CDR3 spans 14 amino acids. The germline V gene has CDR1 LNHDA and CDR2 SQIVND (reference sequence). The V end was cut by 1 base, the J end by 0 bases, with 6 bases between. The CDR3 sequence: CASSIASMNTEAFF. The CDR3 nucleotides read TGTGCCAGTAGTATAGCAAGCATGAACACTGAAGCTTTCTTT.

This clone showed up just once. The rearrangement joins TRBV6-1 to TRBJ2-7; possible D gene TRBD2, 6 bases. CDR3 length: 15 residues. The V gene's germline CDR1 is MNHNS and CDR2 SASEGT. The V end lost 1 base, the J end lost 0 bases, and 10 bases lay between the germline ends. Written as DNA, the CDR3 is TGTGCCAGCAGTGAAGTGGACGGGAGCTCCTACGAGCAGTACTTC. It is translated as CASSEVDGSSYEQYF.

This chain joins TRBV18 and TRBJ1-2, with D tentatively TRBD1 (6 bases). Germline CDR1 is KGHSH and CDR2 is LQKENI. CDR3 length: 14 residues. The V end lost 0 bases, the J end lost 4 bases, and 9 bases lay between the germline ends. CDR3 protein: CASSPPGGGYGYTF. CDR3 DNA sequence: TGTGCCAGCTCACCACCGGGAGGGGGCTATGGCTACACCTTC.